The 24 T cell receptor beta chains below all came from one sample that was sequenced in a study of blood T cell repertoires in COVID-19. Assay: immunoSEQ multiplex PCR; the TCRdb copy retains only in-frame clones and omits some. The sample lists 54,000 or so clones, around 86% occurring once. The sample was peripheral blood. These receptor sequences come from a man aged 45-60 years with active COVID-19.

V and J are TRBV7-2 and TRBJ1-2, with 7 bases identical to TRBD1. CDR3 size: 13 residues. Per the germline V gene, CDR1 is SGHTA and CDR2 is FQGNSA. After removal of 3 bases from V and 6 bases from J, the junction contained 4 bases not matched to a gene. DNA for the CDR3: TGTGCCAGCAGCTTTAGTACAGGGGATGGCTACACCTTC. This sequence encodes CASSFSTGDGYTF.

The chain couples TRBV27 to TRBJ2-7; D is perhaps TRBD1 (6 bases). Between the trimmed V and J ends, which lost 2 bases and 4 bases, there was a span of 15 bases. Per germline, CDR1 MNHEY and CDR2 SMNVEV (reference sequence). This CDR3 region has 15 residues. The CDR3 is CASSLTGRGRYEQYF. CDR3 DNA sequence: TGTGCCAGCAGTTTAACGGGCAGGGGTCGATACGAGCAGTACTTC.

The DNA of the CDR3 is TGTGCCACCACAGAGCGGGGGGGGAGCACAGATACGCAGTATTTT. Translating gives CATTERGGSTDTQYF. J is TRBJ2-3 and V is TRBV11-3; 10 bases map to TRBD2. J gave up 0 bases and V 10 bases, and 7 bases lay outside the gene matches. Germline lookup yields CDR1 SGHNT and CDR2 YENEEA. The CDR3 loop spans 15 amino acids.

The chain has TRBV25-1 and TRBJ2-1; the match to TRBD1 covers 7 bases. Unmatched junction bases numbered 6, after V lost 8 bases and J lost 2 bases. There are 14 residues in the CDR3. Germline values: CDR1 MGHDK, CDR2 SYGVNS. The CDR3 loop is CASHRGATYNEQFF. The CDR3 bases are TGTGCCAGCCACAGGGGCGCGACCTACAATGAGCAGTTCTTC.

The chain employs TRBV7-3 and TRBJ2-7; a possible D gene is TRBD2 (6 bases). Trimming removed 0 bases from V and 1 base from J, with 10 bases in between. From germline, CDR1 is SGHTA and CDR2 FQGTGA. This CDR3 spans 15 amino acids. This chain's CDR3 is CASSLTPSESYEQYF. The CDR3 bases are TGTGCCAGCAGCTTAACACCTAGCGAGTCCTACGAGCAGTACTTC.

CDR3 amino acids: CASSLAAGAGLLDTQYF. CDR3 DNA sequence: TGCGCCAGCAGCTTGGCGGCGGGGGCCGGTCTGTTGGATACGCAGTATTTT. The chain is built from TRBV5-1 and TRBJ2-3; D perhaps matches TRBD2 (7 bases). V lost 0 bases and J 6 bases, leaving 20 bases between the germline ends. Germline-derived CDR1 and CDR2 are SGHRS and YFSETQ. The length of the CDR3 is 17 residues.

The chain combines TRBV5-6 with TRBJ2-7; 7 nucleotides align to TRBD1. The germline CDR1 and CDR2 sequences are SGHDT and YYEEEE. V was clipped by 1 base and J by 1 base; unmatched bases: 5. The CDR3 spans 15 residues. The chain's CDR3 is CASSLSGTASYEQYF. CDR3 DNA: TGTGCCAGCAGCTTGTCCGGGACAGCTTCCTACGAGCAGTACTTC.

This CDR3 is CASSLSSANTGELFF. CDR3 in DNA: TGTGCCAGCAGCTTAAGTTCCGCGAACACCGGGGAGCTGTTTTTT. The V and J genes are TRBV7-3 and TRBJ2-2; D is ambiguous. Per the germline V gene, CDR1 is SGHTA and CDR2 is FQGTGA. The CDR3 spans 15 residues. The germline V and J ends were trimmed by 1 base and 0 bases, with 6 bases remaining between them.

This clone was seen a handful of times. The chain links TRBV5-6 to TRBJ1-2, with 9 bases aligning to TRBD1. The germline CDR1 and CDR2 sequences are SGHDT and YYEEEE. Losses at the gene ends were 4 bases for V and 3 bases for J; bases not matched to a gene: 7. The CDR3 is made up of 15 amino acids. The CDR3 DNA reads TGTGCCAGCAGCGACCCGGGACAGGGCGACTATGGCTACACCTTC. It yields the protein CASSDPGQGDYGYTF.

V gene TRBV28 combines with J gene TRBJ1-1; D may be TRBD1 (5 bases). The V gene lost 7 bases and the J gene lost 7 bases, with 19 bases spanning the gap. The CDR3 is made up of 14 amino acids. Germline CDR1 is MDHEN and CDR2 is SYDVKM. CDR3 residues: CASIGQGGIGEAFF. DNA for the CDR3: TGTGCCAGCATTGGGCAGGGAGGGATTGGTGAAGCTTTCTTT.

V gene TRBV6-5 combines with J gene TRBJ1-1; D might be TRBD1 (5 bases). Per germline, CDR1 MNHEY and CDR2 SVGAGI. V gave up 9 bases and J gave up 0 bases, with 14 bases separating them. The CDR3 contains 14 residues. The CDR3 region is CASKKPGMNTEAFF. CDR3 DNA: TGTGCCAGTAAGAAGCCAGGGATGAACACTGAAGCTTTCTTT.

The chain uses TRBV10-3 and TRBJ2-7; D perhaps matches TRBD2 (6 bases). The CDR3 extends over 15 amino acids. Germline CDR1 is ENHRY and CDR2 is SYGVKD. Trimming removed 3 bases from V and 2 bases from J, with 14 bases in between. The CDR3 DNA reads as TGTGCCATCAGTGACGAGGGGAGGTTCCCCTACGAGCAGTACTTC. It encodes CAISDEGRFPYEQYF.

The V call is TRBV7-2, the J call TRBJ2-3, with 10 bases fitting TRBD2. V shed 0 bases and J 4 bases; nucleotides not matched to a gene: 4. The germline V gene has CDR1 SGHTA and CDR2 FQGNSA. CDR3 length: 16 amino acids. This CDR3 reads CASSLAPSGRADTQYF. The CDR3 DNA sequence: TGTGCCAGCAGCTTAGCGCCTAGCGGGAGAGCAGATACGCAGTATTTT.

The V and J genes are TRBV20-1 and TRBJ2-4, with 8 bases fitting TRBD2. Germline CDR1 is DFQATT and CDR2 is SNEGSKA (reference sequence). This CDR3 region has 14 residues. V trimming: 3 bases; J trimming: 6 bases; junction bases outside the gene matches: 7. The CDR3 nucleotides read TGCAGTGCTAGTCCCCGGGGGGGAGGAAACATTCAGTACTTC. Residues: CSASPRGGGNIQYF.

The rearrangement joins TRBV5-1 to TRBJ2-4, with D maybe TRBD2 (7 bases). Germline CDR1 and CDR2: SGHRS and YFSETQ. The CDR3 is 15 residues long. Trimming shortened V by 4 bases and J by 5 bases, and 16 bases separated the two germline ends. The CDR3 DNA is TGCGCCAGCAGCAGGGGAGGGACACAGGAAAACATTCAGTACTTC. Amino acids: CASSRGGTQENIQYF.

V is TRBV5-6 and J is TRBJ1-2; D unclear. This CDR3 comprises 13 residues. The germline V gene encodes CDR1 SGHDT and CDR2 YYEEEE. Trimming removed 0 bases at V and 4 bases at J, with 7 bases between. DNA for the CDR3: TGTGCCAGCAGCTTGGAACAGACCTATGGCTACACCTTC. Translation: CASSLEQTYGYTF.

This clone occurred a few times. The chain combines TRBV7-9 with TRBJ2-7, with TRBD1 identical over 9 bases. CDR3 length: 14 amino acids. J was trimmed by 2 bases and V by 4 bases; bases with no gene match: 3. Germline V lookup: CDR1 SEHNR, CDR2 FQNEAQ (reference sequence). CDR3 region: CASSWTGATYEQYF. The CDR3 coding sequence is TGTGCCAGCAGCTGGACAGGGGCCACCTACGAGCAGTACTTC.

The chain employs TRBV6-5 and TRBJ1-2; D remains ambiguous. This CDR3 region has 13 residues. Trimming took 5 bases from V and 10 from J, leaving 17 bases between them. The germline gives CDR1 MNHEY, CDR2 SVGAGI. CDR3 amino acids: CASSLPGKEDYTF. The CDR3 DNA reads TGTGCCAGCAGTCTCCCGGGGAAGGAGGACTACACCTTC.

This rearrangement joins TRBV16 to TRBJ1-5, with TRBD1 matching over 7 bases. Germline-derived CDR1 and CDR2 are KGHSY and FQNENV. The CDR3 has 13 residues. The V and J ends lost 5 bases and 7 bases, in that order; junction bases with no gene match: 5. CDR3 bases: TGTGCCAGCAGCTTCACAGGGGTACAGCCCCAGCATTTT. Protein product: CASSFTGVQPQHF.

This chain uses TRBV18 with TRBJ2-2; TRBD1 matches at 9 bases. The CDR3 extends over 16 amino acids. V shed 1 base and J 5 bases; nucleotides not matched to a gene: 5. Germline CDR1 reads KGHSH; CDR2 reads LQKENI. CDR3: CASSPLGQGRTGELFF. The CDR3 DNA reads TGTGCCAGCTCACCACTCGGACAGGGGAGAACCGGGGAGCTGTTTTTT.

In DNA form, the CDR3 reads TGCGCCAGCAGCTTGGCCCCAGGGAGGAATGAGCAGTTCTTC. Translating it yields CASSLAPGRNEQFF. The chain employs TRBV5-1 and TRBJ2-1, with a tentative D call TRBD2 (6 bases). CDR3 length: 14 residues. Germline V lookup: CDR1 SGHRS, CDR2 YFSETQ. Trimming removed 0 bases from V and 7 bases from J, with 11 bases in between.

This clone appeared once. The rearrangement joins TRBV3-1 (or the pseudogene TRBV3-2) to TRBJ2-2; tentatively, D is TRBD2 (5 bases). The ends were cut back, 8 bases at V and 1 base at J, with 11 bases in the middle. This CDR3 region has 14 residues. CDR1 LGHDT and CDR2 YNNKEL come from the germline V gene (reference sequence). This CDR3 is CASRLRRNTGELFF. CDR3 sequence (DNA): TGTGCCAGCCGACTAAGGCGGAACACCGGGGAGCTGTTTTTT.

V is TRBV6-5 and J is TRBJ2-1, with D possibly matching TRBD2 (7 bases). Looked up from germline, CDR1 is MNHEY and CDR2 is SVGAGI. V dropped 2 bases and J dropped 7 bases, with 18 bases sitting between them. The CDR3 contains 16 residues. This chain's CDR3 is CASSYAERRGANEQFF. The CDR3 DNA is TGTGCCAGCAGTTACGCGGAACGCCGGGGGGCGAATGAGCAGTTCTTC.

The chain combines TRBV4-3 with TRBJ2-1; 12 nucleotides agree with TRBD2. The CDR3 consists of 16 residues. With V trimmed by 1 base and J by 4 bases, 2 bases remained unmatched. Germline loops: CDR1 LGHNA, CDR2 YSLEER. The CDR3 DNA sequence: TGCGCCAGCAGCCAAGCTAGCGGGAGGGCTTACAATGAGCAGTTCTTC. It yields the protein CASSQASGRAYNEQFF.